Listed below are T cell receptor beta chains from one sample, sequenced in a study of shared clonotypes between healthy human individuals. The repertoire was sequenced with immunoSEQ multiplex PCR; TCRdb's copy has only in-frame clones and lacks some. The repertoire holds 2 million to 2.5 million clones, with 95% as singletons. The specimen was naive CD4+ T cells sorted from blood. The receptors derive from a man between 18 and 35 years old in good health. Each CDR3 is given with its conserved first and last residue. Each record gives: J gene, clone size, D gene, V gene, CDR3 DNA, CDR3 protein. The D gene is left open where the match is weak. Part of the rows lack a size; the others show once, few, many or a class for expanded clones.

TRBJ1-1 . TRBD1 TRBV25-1 TGTGCCAGCAGGGGGACCCTGGGACAGGTGAACACTGAAGCTTTCTTT CASRGTLGQVNTEAFF
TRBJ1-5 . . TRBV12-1 TGTGCCAGCAGCCCCTGCCCCGGGACAGGGGAAAATCAGCCCCAGCATTTT CASSPCPGTGENQPQHF
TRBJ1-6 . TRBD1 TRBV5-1 TGCGCCAGCAGCTCGACAGGGACGGGTTCACCCCTCCACTTT CASSSTGTGSPLHF
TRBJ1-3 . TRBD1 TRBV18 TGTGCCAGCACCGGACAGGAATCTGGCTCTGGAAACACCATATATTTT CASTGQESGSGNTIYF
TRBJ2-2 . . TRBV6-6 TGTGCCAGCAGTTACTACAGAAACACCGGGGAGCTGTTTTTT CASSYYRNTGELFF
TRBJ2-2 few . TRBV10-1 TGCGCCAGCAGTGATCAGGTTGCGGGGGAGCTGTTTTTT CASSDQVAGELFF
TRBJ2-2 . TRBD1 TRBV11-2 TGTGCCAGCAGCCGACAGGGGGGCACCGGGGAGCTGTTTTTT CASSRQGGTGELFF
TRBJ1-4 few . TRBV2 TGTGCCAGCGGGGTCCGAGGGGATAAGATTTTT CASGVRGDKIF
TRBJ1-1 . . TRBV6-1 TGTGCCAGCAGCCCAGGAGGAGTGAACACTGAAGCTTTCTTT CASSPGGVNTEAFF
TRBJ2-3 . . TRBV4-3 TGCGCCAGCAGCCAAGAGGGACCGAAGAGCACAGATACGCAGTATTTT CASSQEGPKSTDTQYF
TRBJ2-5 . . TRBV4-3 TGCGCCAGCAGCCAAGAGATGAGGGCCGGGGCCCAGTACTTC CASSQEMRAGAQYF
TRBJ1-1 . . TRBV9 TGTGCCAGCAGCTCCGGGACACCGAACACTGAAGCTTTCTTT CASSSGTPNTEAFF
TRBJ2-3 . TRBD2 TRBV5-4 TGTGCCAGCACCTCTAGAACTAGCGGCGCAGATACGCAGTATTTT CASTSRTSGADTQYF
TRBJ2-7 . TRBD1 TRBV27 TGTGCCAGCAGTCGACAGGGGGGGAACTACGAGCAGTACTTC CASSRQGGNYEQYF
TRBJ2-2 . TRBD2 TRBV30 TGTGCCTGGAGTGTAACACTAGCGGGAGGGGAGCTGTTTTTT CAWSVTLAGGELFF
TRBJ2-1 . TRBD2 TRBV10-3 TGTGCCATCAGCGCCGGACTAGCGGGAGGGGAGGGTGAGCAGTTCTTC CAISAGLAGGEGEQFF
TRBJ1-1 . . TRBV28 TGTGCCCTGTCGCAGGCTAAGAACACTGAAGCTTTCTTT CALSQAKNTEAFF
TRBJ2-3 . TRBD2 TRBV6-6 TGTGCCAGCAGTTACTCGTACGGGGGGTCCACAGATACGCAGTATTTT CASSYSYGGSTDTQYF
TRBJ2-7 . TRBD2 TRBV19 TGTGCCAGTAGTTATAGCGGGCTAACCTACGAGCAGTACTTC CASSYSGLTYEQYF
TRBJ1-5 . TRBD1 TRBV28 TGTGCCAGCAGTAGGGACAGGGGTGGCAATCAGCCCCAGCATTTT CASSRDRGGNQPQHF
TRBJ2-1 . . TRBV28 TGTGCCAGCAGTTTTTCCTTTCGTGAGCAGTTCTTC CASSFSFREQFF
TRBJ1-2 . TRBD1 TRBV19 TGTGCCGCAAGGGGGACAGGGGGTTCCCGAACTGGCTACACCTTC CAARGTGGSRTGYTF
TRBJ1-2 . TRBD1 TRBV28 TGTGCCTGGGGGACAGTGTATGGCTACACCTTC CAWGTVYGYTF
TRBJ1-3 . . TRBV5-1 TGCGCCAGCAGCTTCTCCGGGAACTCTGGAAACACCATATATTTT CASSFSGNSGNTIYF
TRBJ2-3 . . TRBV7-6 TGTGCCAGCAGCTTAGGACCCCCGACCACAGATACGCAGTATTTT CASSLGPPTTDTQYF
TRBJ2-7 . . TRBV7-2 TGTGCCAGCGGCAGGGGATCGTCCTCCTACGAGCAGTACTTC CASGRGSSSYEQYF
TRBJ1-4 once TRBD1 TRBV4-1 TGCGCCAGCAGCCAAGGGGGGACAGAAAATGAAAAACTGTTTTTT CASSQGGTENEKLFF
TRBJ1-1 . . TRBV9 TGTGCCAGCAGCGTATGGGGGGAATCGTCTGAAGCTTTCTTT CASSVWGESSEAFF
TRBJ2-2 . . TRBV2 TGTGCCAGCACCCTTATGAGGGGCGCGTCCGGGGAGCTGTTTTTT CASTLMRGASGELFF
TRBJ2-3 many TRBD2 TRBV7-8 TGTGCCAGCAGCTCCTTCCTAGCGGGGGGTCGGTTGGATACGCAGTATTTT CASSSFLAGGRLDTQYF
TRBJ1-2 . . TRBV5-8 TGTGCCAGCAGCCCATGGACGGGGGCCCTGGCTAACTATGGCTACACCTTC CASSPWTGALANYGYTF
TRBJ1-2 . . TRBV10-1 TGCGCCAGCAGTGAACCCACCTCCGACAGAAGGGACTATGGCTACACCTTC CASSEPTSDRRDYGYTF
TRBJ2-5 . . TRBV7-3 TGTGCCAGCAGCTTAGGGGGGTCGGAGACCCAGTACTTC CASSLGGSETQYF
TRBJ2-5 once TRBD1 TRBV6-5 TGTGCCAGCAGTTCCGGGACAGTACAAGAGACCCAGTACTTC CASSSGTVQETQYF
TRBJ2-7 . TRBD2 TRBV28 TGTGCCAGCAGCCCCCTAGCGGTGGAGCAGTACTTC CASSPLAVEQYF
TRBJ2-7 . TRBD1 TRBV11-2 TGTGCCAGCAGCTTGGGGGCTCCCCAGGGGGCCTACGAGCAGTACTTC CASSLGAPQGAYEQYF
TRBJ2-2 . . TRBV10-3 TGTGCCATCAGTGATCCCTTTTACGGGGAGCTGTTTTTT CAISDPFYGELFF
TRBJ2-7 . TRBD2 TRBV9 TGTGCCAGCAGCGATAGCGGGGGGGCGATGTACGAGCAGTACTTC CASSDSGGAMYEQYF
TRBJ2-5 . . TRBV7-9 TGTGCCAGCAGCTTACTAGAGGGGACCCAGTACTTC CASSLLEGTQYF
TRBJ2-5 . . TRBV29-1 TGCAGCGTCGGACAGAAACTAGAGACCCAGTACTTC CSVGQKLETQYF
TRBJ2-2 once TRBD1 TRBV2 TGTGCCAGCAGGGACTCCCGGACAGGGGGCGCGACCGGGGAGCTGTTTTTT CASRDSRTGGATGELFF
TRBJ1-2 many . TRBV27 TGTGCCAGCAGTGAGGCGGGTGCGAACTATGGCTACACCTTC CASSEAGANYGYTF
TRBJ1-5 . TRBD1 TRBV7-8 TGTGCCAGCAGCTTGACGACAGGGGCGACCCTTCGCAATCAGCCCCAGCATTTT CASSLTTGATLRNQPQHF
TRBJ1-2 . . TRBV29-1 TGCAGCGCCGTTCCCCAAACAGGGTCAGGCTATGGCTACACCTTC CSAVPQTGSGYGYTF
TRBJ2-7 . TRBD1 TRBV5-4 TGTGCCAGCAGCTCTAACAGGGGCGCGGGCTCCTACGAGCAGTACTTC CASSSNRGAGSYEQYF
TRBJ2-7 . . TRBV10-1 TGCGCCAGCAGTGAGTCGGACAGAGGGCAGTACTTC CASSESDRGQYF
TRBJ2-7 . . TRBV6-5 TGTGCCAGCAAGGGTTACTACGAGCAGTACTTC CASKGYYEQYF
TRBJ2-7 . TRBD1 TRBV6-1 TGTGCCAGCAGTGGGACAGGGCCACCGGCCGAGCAGTACTTC CASSGTGPPAEQYF
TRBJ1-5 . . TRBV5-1 TGCGCCAGTAAGCCAGGGTTGGGCAATCAGCCCCAGCATTTT CASKPGLGNQPQHF
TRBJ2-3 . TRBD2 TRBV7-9 TGTGCCAGCAGCAAACTAGTTCGGGAGGGAGATACGCAGTATTTT CASSKLVREGDTQYF
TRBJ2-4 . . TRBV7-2 TGTGCCAGCAGCTTTGGGTTAGCCAAAAACATTCAGTACTTC CASSFGLAKNIQYF
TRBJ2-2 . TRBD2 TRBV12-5 TGTGCTAGTGGTTTGCCCGGGAGGGGAACCGGGGAGCTGTTTTTT CASGLPGRGTGELFF
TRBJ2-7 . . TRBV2 TGTGCCAGCAGGGAAGGGACGTTGCGGGACTACGAGCAGTACTTC CASREGTLRDYEQYF
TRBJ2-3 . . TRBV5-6 TGTGCCAGCAGCTTCCTCGGGACAGATACGCAGTATTTT CASSFLGTDTQYF
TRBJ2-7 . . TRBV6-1 TGTGCCAGCAGTGTATACATGGGGGAAGTAAGCTACGAGCAGTACTTC CASSVYMGEVSYEQYF